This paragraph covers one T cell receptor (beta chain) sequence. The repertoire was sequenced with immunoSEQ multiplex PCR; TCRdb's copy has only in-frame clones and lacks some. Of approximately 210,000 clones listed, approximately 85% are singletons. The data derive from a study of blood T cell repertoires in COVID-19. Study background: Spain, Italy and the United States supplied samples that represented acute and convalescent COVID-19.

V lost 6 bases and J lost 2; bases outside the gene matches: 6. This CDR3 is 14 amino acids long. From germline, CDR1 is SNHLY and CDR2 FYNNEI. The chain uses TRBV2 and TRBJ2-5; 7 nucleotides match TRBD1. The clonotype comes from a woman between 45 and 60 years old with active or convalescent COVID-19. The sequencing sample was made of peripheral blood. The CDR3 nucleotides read TGTGCCAGCAGGTCGAGGACAGGACAAGAGACCCAGTACTTC. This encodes CASRSRTGQETQYF.